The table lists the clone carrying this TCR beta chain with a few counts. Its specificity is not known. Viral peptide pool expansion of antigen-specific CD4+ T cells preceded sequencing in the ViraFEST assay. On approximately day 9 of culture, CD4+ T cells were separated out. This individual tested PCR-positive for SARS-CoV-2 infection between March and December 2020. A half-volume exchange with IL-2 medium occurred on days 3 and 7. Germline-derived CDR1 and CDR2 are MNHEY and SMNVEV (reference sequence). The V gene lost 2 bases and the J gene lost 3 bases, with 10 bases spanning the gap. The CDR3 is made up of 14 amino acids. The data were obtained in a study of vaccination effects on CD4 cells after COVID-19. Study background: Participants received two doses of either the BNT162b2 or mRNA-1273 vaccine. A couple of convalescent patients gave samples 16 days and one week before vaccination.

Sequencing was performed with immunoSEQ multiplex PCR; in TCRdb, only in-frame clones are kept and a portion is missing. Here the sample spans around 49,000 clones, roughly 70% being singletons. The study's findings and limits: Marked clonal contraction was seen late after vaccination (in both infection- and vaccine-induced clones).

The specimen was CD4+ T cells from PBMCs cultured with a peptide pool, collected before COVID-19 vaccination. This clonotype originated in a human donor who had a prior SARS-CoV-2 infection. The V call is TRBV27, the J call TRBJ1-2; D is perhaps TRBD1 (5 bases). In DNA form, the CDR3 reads TGTGCCAGCAGTTTAAGGGGCGGAGACTATGGCTACACCTTC. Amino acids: CASSLRGGDYGYTF.